One sample yielded the 14 T cell receptor beta chains listed below, sequenced in a study of cytomegalovirus exposure and HLA in healthy donors. Both 60 Vbeta primers and 13 Jbeta primers went into the PCR. The protocol was immunoSEQ multiplex PCR, while the TCRdb copy is restricted to in-frame clones and leaves out a portion. The sample carries roughly 140,000 clones, just over 70% recorded once. Sequences were obtained from PBMCs. The receptors derive from a young woman in good health and CMV-seronegative.

The chain couples TRBV12-1 to TRBJ1-5; the D call of TRBD1 is as the table states it, not checked on the DNA. TRBV12-1 is deemed a pseudogene. CDR3 length equals 15 residues. The CDR3 loop reads CASGDRGGEEQPQHF. CDR3 coding DNA: TGTGCCAGCGGGGACAGGGGAGGAGAAGAACAGCCCCAGCATTTT.

The chain is built from TRBV9 and TRBJ2-1; 14 nucleotides match TRBD2. Trimming at V came to 3 bases and at J to 9 bases, leaving 2 bases not matched to a gene. CDR3 length: 14 residues. Germline CDR1 and CDR2: SGDLS and YYNGEE. As DNA, the CDR3 is TGTGCCAGCAGCGCGGGACTAGCGGGAGTTGAGCAGTTCTTC. Translating gives CASSAGLAGVEQFF.

The rearrangement joins TRBV29-1 to TRBJ2-1; 8 nucleotides line up with TRBD2. Germline V CDR1 and CDR2: SQVTM, ANQGSEA. After removal of 7 bases from V and 5 bases from J, the junction contained 16 bases not matched to a gene. This CDR3 region has 16 residues. This CDR3 reads CSELTWGAGVNNEQFF. CDR3 in DNA: TGCAGCGAGCTTACCTGGGGAGCGGGGGTTAACAATGAGCAGTTCTTC.

The genes are TRBV27 and TRBJ1-1; weak D call: TRBD1 (5 bases). Germline V gene lookup returns CDR1 MNHEY and CDR2 SMNVEV (reference sequence). This CDR3 is built from 14 residues. The V end was cut by 0 bases, the J end by 0 bases, with 5 bases between. As DNA, the CDR3 is TGTGCCAGCAGTTTATCCAGGGTGAACACTGAAGCTTTCTTT. Encoded protein: CASSLSRVNTEAFF.

The table lists this clone with a few counts. This chain links TRBV6-6 with TRBJ2-1; 8 bases align to TRBD1. Germline CDR1 and CDR2: MNHNY and SVGAGI (reference sequence). The trim removed 6 bases at V and 3 bases at J, leaving 7 bases unmatched. The CDR3 loop spans 15 amino acids. The CDR3, as DNA: TGTGCCAGCAGACCGACAGGGGATCGCTACAATGAGCAGTTCTTC. Translation: CASRPTGDRYNEQFF.

The rearrangement uses TRBV18 and TRBJ1-2, with 9 bases identical to TRBD1. The germline gives CDR1 KGHSH, CDR2 LQKENI. This CDR3 is built from 14 residues. Trimming removed 2 bases from V and 8 bases from J; junction bases left unmatched: 6. This CDR3 is CASSPEGQGTGYTF. CDR3 bases: TGTGCCAGCTCACCAGAGGGACAGGGAACAGGCTACACCTTC. The whole variable domain, filled in from reference TRBV18 and TRBJ1-2, reads NAGVMQNPRHLVRRRGQEARLRCSPMKGHSHVYWYRQLPEEGLKFMVYLQKENIIDESGMPKERFSAEFPKEGPSILRIQQVVRGDSAAYFCASSPEGQGTGYTFGSGTRLTVV.

This chain links TRBV4-1 with TRBJ1-2; weak D call: TRBD1 (6 bases). Germline CDR1 and CDR2: MGHRA and YSYEKL. Trimming shortened V by 1 base and J by 8 bases, and 8 bases separated the two germline ends. The CDR3 is made up of 12 amino acids. CDR3 nucleotides: TGCGCCAGCAGCCAAGGAGGGGGAGGCTACACCTTC. This gives the protein CASSQGGGGYTF.

The gene calls are TRBV9 and TRBJ1-2; no definite D call. Trimming stripped 3 bases from V and 7 bases from J, with 13 bases between. The CDR3 has 13 amino acids. Per germline, CDR1 SGDLS and CDR2 YYNGEE. The CDR3, as DNA: TGTGCCAGCAGCGCCTCGCCGGGTCTTGGCTACACCTTC. It specifies CASSASPGLGYTF.

The chain is built from TRBV7-3 and TRBJ2-3; 8 nucleotides align to TRBD1. Trimming removed 5 bases from V and 2 bases from J; junction bases left unmatched: 3. Germline loops: CDR1 SGHTA, CDR2 FQGTGA. The CDR3 runs to 14 residues. CDR3 DNA: TGTGCCAGCAGCCGGACAGGGTACACAGATACGCAGTATTTT. This encodes CASSRTGYTDTQYF. The full variable domain, in which reference TRBV7-3 and TRBJ2-3 provide the parts outside the CDR3, is GAGVSQTPSNKVTEKGKYVELRCDPISGHTALYWYRQSLGQGPEFLIYFQGTGAADDSGLPNDRFFAVRPEGSVSTLKIQRTERGDSAVYLCASSRTGYTDTQYFGPGTRLTVL.

This clone was counted once. The CDR3 DNA follows: TGTGCCAGCAGCACGGACAGGCAAAATGAGCAGTTCTTC. It specifies CASSTDRQNEQFF. The V and J genes are TRBV7-3 and TRBJ2-1, with TRBD1 identical over 7 bases. The ends lost 5 bases at V and 7 bases at J; junction bases unmatched: 5. CDR1 is SGHTA, CDR2 FQGTGA, per germline. This CDR3 is 13 amino acids long.

The chain has TRBV28 and TRBJ1-1; D gene ambiguous. V was cut by 7 bases and J by 5 bases, with 14 bases left in between. CDR1 and CDR2 (germline): MDHEN, SYDVKM. The CDR3 is 13 residues long. DNA of the CDR3: TGTGCCAGCACTAGATCGGCGGGAACTGAAGCTTTCTTT. Its protein is CASTRSAGTEAFF.

The CDR3 sequence: CASSHAGPLARSDTQYF. CDR3 nucleotide sequence: TGTGCCAGCAGCCATGCGGGGCCCCTAGCCCGGTCGGATACGCAGTATTTT. V gene TRBV14 combines with J gene TRBJ2-3, with a tentative D call TRBD2 (6 bases). The CDR3 is 17 residues long. Germline V gives CDR1 SGHDN, CDR2 FVKESK. Trimming left V 3 bases short and J 6 bases short, with 22 bases between.

This chain links TRBV21-1 with TRBJ1-6; the table's D call, TRBD1, has no DNA check behind it. TRBV21-1 is a pseudogene. This CDR3 region has 17 residues. The CDR3 DNA reads TGTGCCAGCAGCAAAGTGGCAGGAAGCTCCTATAATTCACCCCTCCACTTT. It encodes CASSKVAGSSYNSPLHF.

This chain joins TRBV19 and TRBJ1-1, with D perhaps TRBD1 (6 bases). The CDR3 totals 13 residues. Germline V lookup: CDR1 LNHDA, CDR2 SQIVND (reference sequence). Trimming cost V 6 bases and J 10 bases, with 18 bases left between them. The CDR3 region is CASRLERGLGAFF. The CDR3 DNA follows: TGTGCCAGTAGGTTAGAGCGGGGGCTCGGAGCTTTCTTT. The whole variable domain, filled in from reference TRBV19 and TRBJ1-1, reads DGGITQSPKYLFRKEGQNVTLSCEQNLNHDAMYWYRQDPGQGLRLIYYSQIVNDFQKGDIAEGYSVSREKKESFPLTVTSAQKNPTAFYLCASRLERGLGAFFGQGTRLTVV.